This passage covers 25 T cell receptor beta chains from one sample sequenced in a study of identical twins. One entry per CDR3 protein results from TCRdb running MiXCR on the 5' RACE reads. This table holds hundreds of thousands of distinct CDR3 sequences, approximately 6.1% found once. The source material was naive T cells sorted from blood. Source of these receptors: a man in his late teens or twenties in good health.

This chain uses TRBV20-1 with TRBJ2-2; the match to TRBD2 covers 11 bases. This CDR3 has 17 amino acids. Germline loops: CDR1 DFQATT, CDR2 SNEGSKA (reference sequence). The junction had 14 bases not matched to a gene; V was cut back by 5 bases and J by 6 bases. The CDR3 bases are TGCAGTGCTTTTCCTAGACCGGGACTAGCGGTCGCCGGGGAGCTGTTTTTT. Protein: CSAFPRPGLAVAGELFF.

This clonotype was picked up a small number of times. This CDR3 reads CAISVPSDTQYF. In DNA form, the CDR3 reads TGTGCCATCAGTGTTCCTAGCGATACGCAGTATTTT. V usage is TRBV10-3 and J usage is TRBJ2-3; maybe TRBD2 (5 bases). Trimming shortened V by 4 bases and J by 6 bases, and 8 bases separated the two germline ends. The CDR3 covers 12 residues. Per the germline V gene, CDR1 is ENHRY and CDR2 is SYGVKD.

This clonotype showed up many times. This chain uses TRBV20-1 with TRBJ2-7; TRBD2 is a possible D gene (6 bases). CDR3 length: 16 amino acids. CDR1 is DFQATT, CDR2 SNEGSKA, per germline (reference sequence). The V gene lost 2 bases and the J gene lost 0 bases, with 17 bases spanning the gap. CDR3 bases: TGCAGTGCTAGACGCCCGCGTGGTAGCGGCTCCTACGAGCAGTACTTC. Protein sequence: CSARRPRGSGSYEQYF.

In its sample, this clonotype was seen a few times. This chain joins TRBV7-3 and TRBJ2-3, with TRBD2 identical over 7 bases. Losses at the gene ends were 5 bases for V and 2 bases for J; bases not matched to a gene: 10. The V gene's germline CDR1 is SGHTA and CDR2 FQGTGA. CDR3 length: 16 amino acids. The DNA of the CDR3 is TGTGCCAGCAGCCCCGTAAGGAGCGGGAACACAGATACGCAGTATTTT. As protein: CASSPVRSGNTDTQYF.

This sequence joins TRBV5-1 and TRBJ2-5; the D gene could be TRBD1 or TRBD2 (5 bases each). CDR3 size: 14 residues. Deletions cut 0 bases from V and 2 bases from J, with 8 bases between. Germline lookup yields CDR1 SGHRS and CDR2 YFSETQ. The CDR3 loop reads CASSLAWGQETQYF. CDR3 DNA sequence: TGCGCCAGCAGCTTGGCCTGGGGGCAAGAGACCCAGTACTTC.

This clonotype was recorded at least ten times. The rearrangement joins TRBV24-1 to TRBJ2-1; the match to TRBD2 covers 8 bases. There are 16 residues in the CDR3. Germline V lookup: CDR1 KGHDR, CDR2 SFDVKD. The junction had 11 bases not matched to a gene; V was cut back by 6 bases and J by 5 bases. The CDR3 region has the DNA TGTGCCACCAGTCCCCAAAGGAACGGGAGGGACAATGAGCAGTTCTTC. Protein sequence: CATSPQRNGRDNEQFF.

The rearrangement uses TRBV5-1 and TRBJ1-4; D not certain. This CDR3 has 17 residues. Trimming took 0 bases from V and 0 from J, leaving 12 bases between them. The germline V gene encodes CDR1 SGHRS and CDR2 YFSETQ. Written as DNA, the CDR3 is TGCGCCAGCAGCTTGGCAGGTGTACGGGCAACTAATGAAAAACTGTTTTTT. Residues: CASSLAGVRATNEKLFF.

The sample holds a few counts of this clonotype. V gene TRBV4-2 combines with J gene TRBJ2-5; 7 nucleotides line up with TRBD2. V trimming: 4 bases; J trimming: 2 bases; junction bases outside the gene matches: 7. The germline gives CDR1 LGHNA, CDR2 YNFKEQ. The CDR3 covers 15 residues. CDR3 DNA: TGTGCCAGCAGCCGTGGAGCGGGGATTCAAGAGACCCAGTACTTC. Translating gives CASSRGAGIQETQYF.

This clonotype has a count of ten or more. The chain carries TRBV12-3 or TRBV12-4 and TRBJ1-1, with D unresolved. V was cut by 7 bases and J by 3 bases, with 15 bases left in between. This CDR3 comprises 14 residues. The chain's CDR3 is CASNPRLGYTEAFF. CDR3 DNA sequence: TGTGCCAGCAACCCCCGATTGGGGTACACTGAAGCTTTCTTT.

The sample holds a few counts of this clonotype. CDR3 nucleotides: TGTGCCAGCAGCCCCCCAGGGCTAGCGGGAGGGCCCACACAGGGGGGGGAGCTGTTTTTT. Translation: CASSPPGLAGGPTQGGELFF. This rearrangement joins TRBV9 to TRBJ2-2; the match to TRBD2 covers 12 bases. Germline values: CDR1 SGDLS, CDR2 YYNGEE. The ends lost 4 bases at V and 8 bases at J; junction bases unmatched: 21. This CDR3 spans 20 amino acids.

At least ten counts were recorded for this clonotype. The chain employs TRBV20-1 and TRBJ1-6; D is unclear. V lost 0 bases, J lost 7 bases, and 7 bases lay in between. Germline CDR1 reads DFQATT; CDR2 reads SNEGSKA (reference sequence). The CDR3 spans 13 residues. DNA for the CDR3: TGCAGTGCTAGAGAAGGAGGCAATTCACCCCTCCACTTT. Amino acids: CSAREGGNSPLHF.

CDR3 bases: TGCGCCAGCAGCGCAGGGCCTAGCGGGGAAGAGACCCAGTACTTC. Encoded protein: CASSAGPSGEETQYF. V is TRBV5-1 and J is TRBJ2-5, with 9 bases identical to TRBD2. The germline V gene encodes CDR1 SGHRS and CDR2 YFSETQ. Trimming cost V 4 bases and J 3 bases; bases outside gene matches: 7. The CDR3 loop spans 15 amino acids.

The J gene is TRBJ2-5, the V gene TRBV5-1; the D is unclear. This CDR3 contains 15 residues. V lost 2 bases, J lost 1 base, and 12 bases lay in between. The V gene's germline CDR1 is SGHRS and CDR2 YFSETQ. The CDR3 bases are TGCGCCAGCAGCTTACGGGTCCCGACCCAAGAGACCCAGTACTTC. Protein product: CASSLRVPTQETQYF.

This chain joins TRBV19 and TRBJ1-4, with unresolved D. Trimming removed 9 bases at V and 3 bases at J, with 14 bases between. The CDR3 loop spans 14 amino acids. Germline lookup yields CDR1 LNHDA and CDR2 SQIVND (reference sequence). CDR3 residues: CASRKGSANEKLFF. Written as DNA, the CDR3 is TGTGCCAGCCGGAAGGGTTCGGCTAATGAAAAACTGTTTTTT. Full variable domain (outside the CDR3, taken from reference TRBV19 and TRBJ1-4): DGGITQSPKYLFRKEGQNVTLSCEQNLNHDAMYWYRQDPGQGLRLIYYSQIVNDFQKGDIAEGYSVSREKKESFPLTVTSAQKNPTAFYLCASRKGSANEKLFFGSGTQLSVL.

This clonotype was recorded many times. V gene TRBV2 combines with J gene TRBJ1-1; no clear D. Per the germline V gene, CDR1 is SNHLY and CDR2 is FYNNEI. The V end lost 1 base, the J end lost 1 base, and 7 bases lay between the germline ends. This CDR3 is 14 amino acids long. The CDR3 reads CASSEDLGNTEAFF. CDR3 coding DNA: TGTGCCAGCAGTGAAGATCTGGGGAACACTGAAGCTTTCTTT.

In its sample, this clonotype was seen many times. The rearrangement uses TRBV4-1 and TRBJ2-7, with a possible D match to TRBD1 (5 bases). CDR1 and CDR2 from the germline V gene are MGHRA and YSYEKL. V lost 3 bases and J lost 5, with 11 bases in between. This CDR3 has 13 amino acids. CDR3 protein: CASSHMPDNEQYF. CDR3 nucleotide sequence: TGCGCCAGCAGCCATATGCCGGACAACGAGCAGTACTTC.

This clonotype showed up just a few times. The rearrangement links TRBV7-2 to TRBJ2-1; TRBD2 might be the D (6 bases). CDR1 and CDR2 from the germline V gene are SGHTA and FQGNSA. This CDR3 is 15 amino acids long. Trimming took 3 bases from V and 4 from J, leaving 13 bases between them. The CDR3 loop is CASSLTSAGYNEQFF. Here the CDR3 DNA reads TGTGCCAGCAGCTTGACCAGCGCGGGATACAATGAGCAGTTCTTC.

The J gene is TRBJ2-7, the V gene TRBV2, with D maybe TRBD1 (5 bases). The CDR3 sequence is 12 residues long. Germline CDR1 is SNHLY and CDR2 is FYNNEI. The V and J ends lost 7 bases and 1 base respectively, with 8 bases between them. Here the CDR3 reads CASIQGSYEQYF. CDR3 nucleotide sequence: TGTGCCAGCATTCAGGGTTCCTACGAGCAGTACTTC.

This clonotype was found many times. V usage is TRBV12-3 or TRBV12-4 and J usage is TRBJ2-5; the D is unclear. The germline V and J ends were trimmed by 3 bases and 4 bases, with 15 bases remaining between them. This CDR3 has 15 residues. CDR3: CASSLVLSGLETQYF. CDR3 nucleotide sequence: TGTGCCAGCAGTTTGGTACTGTCGGGTTTAGAGACCCAGTACTTC.

This clonotype was counted a few times. The chain carries TRBV11-3 and TRBJ2-1; the match to TRBD2 covers 9 bases. The length of the CDR3 is 14 residues. Germline V CDR1 and CDR2: SGHNT, YENEEA. The J segment lost 16 bases and the V segment lost 5 bases, leaving 15 bases of the junction unmatched. Written as DNA, the CDR3 is TGTGCCAGCAGCCCACAACCAACCGGGACTAGCCTCTTCTTC. Its translation: CASSPQPTGTSLFF.

There are a few counts of this clonotype. The genes are TRBV27 and TRBJ2-7, with 9 bases lining up with TRBD2. The CDR3 totals 18 residues. The germline CDR1 and CDR2 sequences are MNHEY and SMNVEV (reference sequence). With 2 bases clipped from V and 2 bases from J, the junction kept 13 bases outside the gene matches. The CDR3 loop is CASSLRGGRAQGPYEQYV. The CDR3 DNA follows: TGTGCCAGCAGTTTAAGAGGCGGGAGGGCCCAAGGACCCTACGAGCAGTACGTC.

The table lists this clonotype with many counts. The J gene is TRBJ1-1, the V gene TRBV5-1; D call uncertain. There are 13 residues in the CDR3. V lost 4 bases and J 7 bases, leaving 14 bases between the germline ends. Germline V lookup: CDR1 SGHRS, CDR2 YFSETQ. CDR3 bases: TGCGCCAGCAGCCCGGCCGGACGAATTGAAGCTTTCTTT. This gives the protein CASSPAGRIEAFF.

This clonotype was recorded many times. The V gene is TRBV6-4, the J gene TRBJ2-1, with no clear D. Germline V gene lookup returns CDR1 MRHNA and CDR2 SNTAGT. Trimming shortened V by 3 bases and J by 0 bases, and 12 bases separated the two germline ends. CDR3 size: 16 residues. The CDR3 loop is CASSDGPSSSYNEQFF. For the CDR3, the DNA is TGTGCCAGCAGTGATGGGCCGTCGAGCTCCTACAATGAGCAGTTCTTC.

This clonotype was observed at least ten times. J is TRBJ1-2 and V is TRBV4-2; D possibly corresponds to TRBD1 (5 bases). The germline V gene encodes CDR1 LGHNA and CDR2 YNFKEQ. The CDR3 is 13 residues long. V was cut by 7 bases and J by 2 bases, with 11 bases left in between. The CDR3 DNA sequence: TGTGCCAGCAAAGGGACGGAGAACTATGGCTACACCTTC. This sequence encodes CASKGTENYGYTF.

Only a few counts were recorded for this clonotype. The chain couples TRBV7-8 to TRBJ1-1; D is unclear. The CDR3 has 15 amino acids. Trimming shortened V by 1 base and J by 1 base, and 10 bases separated the two germline ends. The V gene's germline CDR1 is SGHVS and CDR2 FQNEAQ. CDR3: CASSLDEGRNTEAFF. CDR3 bases: TGTGCCAGCAGCTTAGACGAGGGCCGGAACACTGAAGCTTTCTTT.